The T cell receptor (beta chain) under discussion was sequenced for a study of T cell responses to AZD1222 COVID-19 vaccine. Turning to the study itself: Analysis merged second doses at about 4 or about 12 weeks. Study results and caveats: Spike-specific TCR breadth and depth rose after two AZD1222 doses. Repertoires were obtained only post-peak T cell response.

Note on this clone: What it binds is unknown.

The CDR3 has 14 amino acids. The V and J ends lost 2 bases and 13 bases, in that order; junction bases with no gene match: 8. Germline V gene lookup returns CDR1 MNHNS and CDR2 SASEGT. Only in-frame clones appear in the TCRdb table, and some are missing; sequencing was by immunoSEQ multiplex PCR. The data contain about 140,000 clones, 92% of them seen just once; the ten biggest clones take up 3% to 3.5%. The sample consisted of peripheral blood, taken on day 0 of AZD1222 vaccination. The chain has TRBV6-1 and TRBJ2-4; the match to TRBD2 covers 10 bases. This TCR was sampled from an adult in good health. CDR3 DNA: TGTGCCAGCAGTGAATCTGGTAGCGGGGGGATCCAGTACTTC. Translation: CASSESGSGGIQYF.